The clone carrying this T cell receptor beta chain has a single count. Original data processing: Researchers report that nucleated cell counts were estimated from reference gene primer amplification. Here immunoSEQ multiplex PCR was the method, and the copy in TCRdb shows in-frame clones only, minus some. D and trimming were read from the DNA, whereas the V and J calls and clone size are those reported in that table. Of roughly 340,000 clones in the sample, more than 70% are singletons; the top ten hold approximately 7.4%. This entry belongs to a study of blood T cell repertoires in COVID-19. This TCR derives from a woman in her 70s with COVID-19, enrolled during active disease. Material: peripheral blood.

The CDR3 loop reads CASSVDEGTGNTIYF. The CDR3 nucleotides read TGTGCCAGCAGCGTAGACGAGGGTACAGGAAACACCATATATTTT. The gene calls are TRBV9 and TRBJ1-3; D not resolved. The CDR3 sequence is 15 residues long. In germline, CDR1 is SGDLS, CDR2 YYNGEE. The V gene lost 0 bases and the J gene lost 4 bases, with 11 bases spanning the gap.